This T cell receptor beta chain was captured in a study of long-term antiretroviral therapy in people with HIV. Overall study results and limits: Collection spanned 2004 to 2017; ART regimens may be less effective than current ones. Those clones which expanded before ART made up the dominant part of the repertoire at all time points. Transplant-donor-level diversity was not reached after ART, though diversity increased.

Running of the v3.0 immunoSEQ assay took place at survey level. Sequencing used immunoSEQ multiplex PCR; TCRdb keeps in-frame clones, though not all of them. The sample lists around 20,000 clones; around 87% were seen once. The study used samples holding about 0.95-10 million cryopreserved PBMC before DNA extraction. Germline V gene sequence: CDR1 SEHNR, CDR2 FQNEAQ (reference sequence). The CDR3 length is 12 residues. With 1 base removed from V and 10 bases from J, the gap between germline ends came to 8 bases. Points on this clone: Its target is unknown.

This clonotype originated in a man aged 50 or older with HIV. The genes are TRBV7-9 and TRBJ2-1; D gene uncertain. This material consisted of unsorted PBMCs, taken 4.2 years after starting antiretroviral therapy. The CDR3 region has the DNA TGTGCCAGCAGCTTAGACGCGCAGGAGCAGTTCTTC. This codes for CASSLDAQEQFF.